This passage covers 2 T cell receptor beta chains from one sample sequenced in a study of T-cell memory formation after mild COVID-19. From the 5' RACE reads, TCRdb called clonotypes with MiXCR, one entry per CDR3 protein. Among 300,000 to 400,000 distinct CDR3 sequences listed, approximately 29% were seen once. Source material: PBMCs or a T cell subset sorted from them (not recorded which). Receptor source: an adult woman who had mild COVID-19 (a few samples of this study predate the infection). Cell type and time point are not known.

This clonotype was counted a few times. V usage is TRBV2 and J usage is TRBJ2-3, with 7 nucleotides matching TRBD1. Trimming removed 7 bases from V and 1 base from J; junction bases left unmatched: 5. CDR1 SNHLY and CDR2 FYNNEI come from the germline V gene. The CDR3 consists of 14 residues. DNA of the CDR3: TGTGCCAGCAACCCCGGGACAGGCACAGATACGCAGTATTTT. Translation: CASNPGTGTDTQYF.

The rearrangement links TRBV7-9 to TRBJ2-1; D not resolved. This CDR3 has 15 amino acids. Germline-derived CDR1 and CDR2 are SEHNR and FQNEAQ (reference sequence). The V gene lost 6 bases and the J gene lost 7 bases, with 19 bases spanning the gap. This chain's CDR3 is CASSSLGILGNEQFF. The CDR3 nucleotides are TGTGCCAGCAGTTCTCTGGGAATCCTGGGGAATGAGCAGTTCTTC.